The T cell receptor beta chain under discussion was sequenced for a study of OX40 agonist ivuxolimab in advanced cancers. Turning to the study itself: A diagnosis of hepatocellular carcinoma, melanoma, renal cell or head and neck cancer was present in dose-escalation patients. Two patients with cutaneous melanoma and one with hepatocellular carcinoma, three in total, showed partial responses.

Between the trimmed V and J ends, which lost 1 base and 6 bases, there was a span of 13 bases. The CDR3 sequence is 14 residues long. Germline V lookup: CDR1 SGHRS, CDR2 YFSETQ. Assay used: immunoSEQ multiplex PCR; TCRdb lists only in-frame clones, some missing. The sample consists of some 74,000 clones, roughly 90% of them appearing once. Material: CD4+ or CD8+ T cells sorted from blood, obtained in a trial of the OX40 agonist ivuxolimab. The receptor was derived from an adult with an advanced solid tumor such as melanoma, head and neck, liver or kidney cancer. This rearrangement joins TRBV5-1 to TRBJ2-5; unclear D gene. Here the CDR3 DNA reads TGCGCCAGCAGCTTGCCCATCGGAGCCCAGACCCAGTACTTC. Amino acids: CASSLPIGAQTQYF.